The present entry profiles one T cell receptor beta chain with its context. Between about 20 and 30 mg of unsorted bulk tissue served as the source from which RNA and DNA were co-extracted. Every tumor was sampled at five separate regions. cDNA specific to TCR beta was made from approximately 0.55 ug of total RNA, with a constant-region primer employed for priming. Generation of the TCR beta libraries relied on three nested multiplex PCR rounds using slightly modified ARM-PCR. Running about 11 cycles apiece, the first two PCR rounds relied on TRBV1-TRBV30 forward primers together with a C-beta reverse primer. A single record per CDR3 protein comes from TCRdb applying MiXCR to the multiplex PCR reads. The sample holds around 100,000 distinct CDR3 sequences, about 67% seen once. The junction had 20 bases not matched to a gene; V was cut back by 7 bases and J by 9 bases. The CDR3 has 16 amino acids. The germline V gene encodes CDR1 SGHAT and CDR2 FQNNGV.

This sample was taken from a study of tumor-infiltrating lymphocytes in primary liver carcinoma. The TCR sequence derives from a woman aged 55-70 years with primary liver carcinoma and hepatitis B virus infection. The specimen was liver tumor tissue from sampling region 2. Subset here: tumor region T2, inferior pole. The V and J genes are TRBV11-2 and TRBJ2-7; 8 bases line up with TRBD2. The chain's CDR3 is CASTTPGREARGWQYF. The CDR3 DNA is TGTGCCAGCACAACTCCTGGGCGGGAGGCAAGGGGGTGGCAGTACTTC.